This TCR beta chain is drawn from a study of regulatory T cells in long-lasting Graves disease. Germline loops: CDR1 LNHNV, CDR2 YYDKDF (reference sequence). The CDR3 runs to 16 residues. V was pared by 1 base and J by 1 base, with 11 bases between. In building TCR beta libraries, iRepertoire HTBI primers were used together with Arm-PCR of CDR3 regions. TCRdb reanalysed the multiplex PCR reads using MiXCR and keeps one entry per CDR3 protein. The sample yields roughly 420,000 distinct CDR3 sequences, about a sixth seen once. The sample holds a few counts of this clonotype. Sample time point: newly diagnosed GD, antithyroid drugs for less than 3 months. PBMCs were the source of the RNA used for TCR sequencing. The sample was also linked to a second study, of T cells in Graves' hyperthyroidism and ophthalmopathy. This second report adds: The definition of stable Graves' hyperthyroidism was no ophthalmopathy progression within 18 months. The TCR CDR3 first-round RT-PCR relied on the HTBI primer set.

This receptor was taken from a woman aged 25-40 years with Graves disease. The specimen comprised peripheral blood mononuclear cells (PBMCs), sampled at new diagnosis, from a patient treated with antithyroid drugs. The chain recombines TRBV15 with TRBJ1-5, with D maybe TRBD1 (6 bases). CDR3 loop: CATSRVPGASNQPQHF. CDR3 nucleotides: TGTGCCACCAGCAGAGTTCCGGGGGCGAGCAATCAGCCCCAGCATTTT.